The sequence of this T cell receptor beta chain was determined in a study of PD-L1 blockade in urothelial cancer. Clones were sequenced by immunoSEQ multiplex PCR, and TCRdb holds only the in-frame ones, with some missing. The sample shows about 120,000 clones, roughly 90% of them seen only once. Time point here: peripheral blood 6 weeks after treatment start. Trimming removed 0 bases at V and 3 bases at J, with 11 bases between. Germline V gene data show CDR1 as LNHDA and CDR2 as SQIVND (reference sequence). This CDR3 is built from 15 residues. Specimen: PBMCs, collected around atezolizumab (anti-PD-L1) treatment. The chain combines TRBV19 with TRBJ1-2, with D uncertain. This TCR was recovered from a man aged 60 to 69 with urothelial cancer. The DNA for the CDR3 is TGTGCCAGTAGTATAGATCTCCCCGGTGACTATGGCTACACCTTC. Translating gives CASSIDLPGDYGYTF.